This is a list of T cell receptor beta chains from one sample in a study of blood T cells in healthy people across ages. TCRdb analysed the 5' RACE reads with MiXCR anew, one entry per CDR3 protein. The data hold some 900,000 distinct CDR3 sequences, with around 48% observed a single time. The sample consisted of blood. These receptors were collected from a man aged 25 to 45 in good health. The CDR3 runs from the conserved cysteine through the conserved F or W. D genes are given only for firm matches. The size of a clone is reported for some rows only, either as once, few or many, or as a class for expanded clones.

V,J,D,size,DNA,CDR3
TRBV12-3/TRBV12-4,TRBJ2-7,TRBD2,-,TGTGCCAGCAGTCCCTCACTAGCGGGACCCTACGAGCAGTACTTC,CASSPSLAGPYEQYF
TRBV7-7,TRBJ2-7,-,-,TGTGCTAGCGGCCCCCGAGTCGACTCCTACGAGCAGTACTTC,CASGPRVDSYEQYF
TRBV7-3,TRBJ2-1,TRBD1,-,TGTGCCAGCATGATAGGGACAGGGCAGAATGAGCAGTTCTTC,CASMIGTGQNEQFF
TRBV20-1,TRBJ2-5,-,few,TGCAGTGCTAGAGATGTTCGACCGAATTTTCGCGACGAGACCCAGTACTTC,CSARDVRPNFRDETQYF
TRBV10-3,TRBJ1-3,TRBD1,once,TGTGCCATCAGTGGACAGGGGAAGTCTGGAAACGCCATATATTTT,CAISGQGKSGNAIYF
TRBV4-1,TRBJ2-4,-,few,TGCGCCAGCAGCGATCCGGGGCTAGCCAAAAACATTCAGTACTTC,CASSDPGLAKNIQYF
TRBV25-1,TRBJ2-5,TRBD2,-,TGTGCCAGCAGTGCCCGGGGACTACGAGGGGAGACCCAGTACTTC,CASSARGLRGETQYF
TRBV11-3,TRBJ2-7,-,-,TGTGCCAGCAGCTTAGATGGGGAAACCAGCTCCTACGAGCAGTACTTC,CASSLDGETSSYEQYF
TRBV28,TRBJ2-1,TRBD1,few,TGTGCCAGCAGTTTACCGGGACAGGGTTACTCTGAGCAGTTCTTC,CASSLPGQGYSEQFF
TRBV19,TRBJ2-7,-,-,TGTGCCAGTAGTATAGTAATCCAGGCCCACGAGCAGTACTTC,CASSIVIQAHEQYF
TRBV6-6,TRBJ1-1,TRBD1,few,TGTGCCACCCCGGGACAGGGGAACACTGAAGCTTTCTTT,CATPGQGNTEAFF
TRBV7-9,TRBJ1-2,TRBD1,few,TGTGCCAGCAGCCCCCTGGGACAGGGGGTTAGCTATGGCTACACCTTC,CASSPLGQGVSYGYTF
TRBV6-6,TRBJ2-5,TRBD2,-,TGTGCCATCGCCGGGAGGGGGGCAGAGACCCAGTACTTC,CAIAGRGAETQYF
TRBV29-1,TRBJ1-1,TRBD1,-,TGCAGCGTTGAGGACGACAGGGGTGCCACTGAAGCTTTCTTT,CSVEDDRGATEAFF
TRBV7-8,TRBJ1-4,-,-,TGTGCCAGCAGCTTAAGAGAGGCAACTAATGAAAAACTGTTTTTT,CASSLREATNEKLFF
TRBV20-1,TRBJ2-5,-,-,TGCAGTGCCCCCGTAGGTAGCCACCAAGAGACCCAGTACTTC,CSAPVGSHQETQYF
TRBV29-1,TRBJ1-5,TRBD1,-,TGCAGCGTTTGGACAGGCTATAGCAATCAGCCCCAGCATTTT,CSVWTGYSNQPQHF
TRBV9,TRBJ2-5,-,few,TGTGCCAGCAGCCCGCACCCCCAAGAGACCCAGTACTTC,CASSPHPQETQYF
TRBV20-1,TRBJ1-6,-,-,TGCAGTGCTAGAGAAGTGGGGGCCTCGGATTCACCCCTCCACTTT,CSAREVGASDSPLHF
TRBV12-3/TRBV12-4,TRBJ2-7,-,once,TGTGCCAGCAGCCAACCGGGGCTACCCTACGAGCAGTACTTC,CASSQPGLPYEQYF
TRBV12-5,TRBJ2-1,TRBD1,-,TGTGCTAGTGGACCCGGACAGGGGACCTACAATGAGCAGTTCTTC,CASGPGQGTYNEQFF
TRBV20-1,TRBJ1-5,TRBD1,-,TGCAGTGCTAGCGACTTCGTGGACAGGACTTATCAGCCCCAGCATTTT,CSASDFVDRTYQPQHF
TRBV9,TRBJ2-3,-,-,TGTGCCAGCAGCGTAGCTGAGACAGTCACAGATACGCAGTATTTT,CASSVAETVTDTQYF
TRBV30,TRBJ2-1,-,-,TGTGCCCGTTCCTCCTACAATGAGCAGTTCTTC,CARSSYNEQFF
TRBV10-3,TRBJ2-1,TRBD2,-,TGTGCCATCAGTGTCGCGGGAGGGAATAATGAGCAGTTCTTC,CAISVAGGNNEQFF
TRBV6-1,TRBJ1-1,TRBD1,-,TGTGCCAGCAGTAGACAGACAGGGGGTGTGGGATCCACTGAAGCTTTCTTT,CASSRQTGGVGSTEAFF
TRBV20-1,TRBJ1-6,TRBD1,-,TGCAGTGCTACCGGACAGGGGGTAAATTCACCCCTCCACTTT,CSATGQGVNSPLHF
TRBV3-1,TRBJ2-5,-,once,TGTGCCAGCAGCCAAGTAGCAGGACAGAAAGAGACCCAGTACTTC,CASSQVAGQKETQYF
TRBV9,TRBJ2-6,-,once,TGTGCCGGCAGTACCTGGCTCCCTGGGGCCAACGTCCTGACTTTC,CAGSTWLPGANVLTF
TRBV27,TRBJ2-7,-,many,TGTGCCAGCAGATGGGCAGGGAGCCACGAGCAGTACTTC,CASRWAGSHEQYF
TRBV20-1,TRBJ2-1,TRBD1,-,TGCAGTGCACCGGACAGGGACAATGAGCAGTTCTTC,CSAPDRDNEQFF
TRBV2,TRBJ2-2,TRBD1,few,TGTGCCAGCAGTGCCGGGACAGGGAACACCGGGGAGCTGTTTTTT,CASSAGTGNTGELFF